The 29 T cell receptor beta chains in this list originate from one sample, sequenced in a study of CD8 T cells in Susac syndrome. RNA was extracted with the RNeasy kit, and a quantity of roughly 0.5 to 1 ug was reverse transcribed using random hexamers. TCRdb passed the immunoSEQ multiplex PCR reads through MiXCR, listing each CDR3 protein once. The sample records around 180,000 distinct CDR3 sequences, 85% to 95% being singletons. The sample taken for sequencing was CD4+ T cells from PBMCs. The receptor set was obtained from a human donor with multiple sclerosis.

The rearrangement links TRBV12-3 or TRBV12-4 to TRBJ1-4; 7 bases align to TRBD1. This CDR3 contains 15 residues. V dropped 6 bases and J dropped 5; count of bases not matched to a gene: 9. As DNA, the CDR3 is TGTGCCAGCAGGCGACAGGGTTTGGAGAATGAAAAACTGTTTTTT. This translates into CASRRQGLENEKLFF.

The chain couples TRBV12-3 or TRBV12-4 to TRBJ2-5; unclear D gene. V was pared by 1 base and J by 5 bases, with 11 bases between. The CDR3 has 14 amino acids. The CDR3 DNA reads as TGTGCCAGCAGTTTAGAACGTATTGGGGAGACCCAGTACTTC. Its translation is CASSLERIGETQYF.

The count of this clonotype is one. The J gene is TRBJ1-1, the V gene TRBV30; 11 positions agree with TRBD1. Germline V lookup: CDR1 GTSNPN, CDR2 SVGIG (reference sequence). The length of the CDR3 is 15 residues. V was clipped by 2 bases and J by 5 bases; unmatched bases: 7. CDR3 sequence reads: CAWSSDRGRGTEAFF. DNA for the CDR3: TGTGCCTGGAGTTCGGACAGGGGGCGCGGTACTGAAGCTTTCTTT. The complete variable domain, with remaining parts taken from reference TRBV30 and TRBJ1-1, reads SQTIHQWPATLVQPVGSPLSLECTVEGTSNPNLYWYRQAAGRGLQLLFYSVGIGQISSEVPQNLSASRPQDRQFILSSKKLLLSDSGFYLCAWSSDRGRGTEAFFGQGTRLTVV.

The V call is TRBV4-2, the J call TRBJ1-2; D perhaps matches TRBD1 (5 bases). This CDR3 is built from 15 residues. V was cut by 2 bases and J by 4 bases, with 14 bases left in between. Germline CDR1 and CDR2: LGHNA and YNFKEQ. CDR3 region: CASSQPGTEPYGYTF. CDR3 coding DNA: TGTGCCAGCAGCCAACCAGGGACCGAACCCTATGGCTACACCTTC.

J is TRBJ2-7 and V is TRBV5-6; 7 bases match TRBD1. This CDR3 contains 14 residues. Germline values: CDR1 SGHDT, CDR2 YYEEEE. With V trimmed by 2 bases and J by 7 bases, 9 bases remained unmatched. The CDR3 here is CASSLGRGRWEQYF. The CDR3 DNA reads as TGTGCCAGCAGCTTAGGAAGGGGGCGCTGGGAGCAGTACTTC.

The V and J genes are TRBV5-1 and TRBJ1-6, with D maybe TRBD1 (5 bases). The CDR3 extends over 15 amino acids. Germline CDR1 is SGHRS and CDR2 is YFSETQ. The V gene lost 4 bases and the J gene lost 7 bases, with 15 bases spanning the gap. CDR3 residues: CASSTNSRENSPLHF. CDR3 sequence (DNA): TGCGCCAGCAGCACAAACTCCAGGGAAAATTCACCCCTCCACTTT.

This rearrangement joins TRBV6-2 or TRBV6-3 to TRBJ2-1, with D maybe TRBD1 (6 bases). In germline, CDR1 is MNHEY, CDR2 SVGEGT. V was cut by 2 bases and J by 7 bases, with 9 bases left in between. The CDR3 has 13 amino acids. The CDR3 reads CASSYQGLNEQFF. CDR3 DNA: TGTGCCAGCAGTTACCAGGGGTTGAATGAGCAGTTCTTC.

The chain joins TRBV29-1 to TRBJ2-1, with D perhaps given as TRBD1 or TRBD2 (6 bases each). The CDR3 has 13 amino acids. The V end was cut by 4 bases, the J end by 9 bases, with 16 bases between. CDR1 is SQVTM, CDR2 ANQGSEA, per germline. CDR3 region: CSVGGRLVVEQFF. CDR3 sequence (DNA): TGCAGCGTTGGGGGGCGACTAGTTGTTGAGCAGTTCTTC.

The chain uses TRBV5-1 and TRBJ2-3, with D unclear. V was clipped by 4 bases and J by 9 bases, with 12 bases between them. Germline values: CDR1 SGHRS, CDR2 YFSETQ. This CDR3 contains 12 residues. The CDR3 loop reads CASSISEATQYF. The CDR3 DNA reads TGCGCCAGCAGCATCAGCGAGGCGACGCAGTATTTT.

The CDR3 nucleotides are TGTGCCAGCACCATTAGAGGGGGGCCCGTCGGGGGCACGCAGTATTTT. It yields the protein CASTIRGGPVGGTQYF. The rearrangement links TRBV7-8 to TRBJ2-3; D may be TRBD1 or TRBD2 (6 bases each). V was trimmed by 7 bases and J by 9 bases, leaving 26 bases between them. CDR3 length: 16 amino acids. CDR1 is SGHVS and CDR2 is FQNEAQ in the germline V gene.

The chain combines TRBV2 with TRBJ2-1; D gene uncertain. The germline gives CDR1 SNHLY, CDR2 FYNNEI. The CDR3 contains 14 residues. Trimming removed 3 bases from V and 0 bases from J, with 6 bases in between. CDR3 sequence reads: CASSDDSSYNEQFF. CDR3 sequence (DNA): TGTGCCAGCAGTGATGATAGCTCCTACAATGAGCAGTTCTTC.

This chain connects TRBV30 to TRBJ2-5; D remains ambiguous. CDR1 GTSNPN and CDR2 SVGIG come from the germline V gene (reference sequence). CDR3 length: 12 amino acids. V was clipped by 0 bases and J by 0 bases, with 2 bases between them. CDR3 nucleotides: TGTGCCTGGAGTGTAAACCAAGAGACCCAGTACTTC. Translation gives CAWSVNQETQYF.

The V gene is TRBV19, the J gene TRBJ1-1; no clear D gene. This CDR3 contains 15 residues. Germline CDR1 reads LNHDA; CDR2 reads SQIVND (reference sequence). Trimming took off 3 bases at V and 0 bases at J, with 11 bases between the two ends. In DNA, the CDR3 is TGTGCCAGTAGTATTGGTGTCACCATGAACACTGAAGCTTTCTTT. It codes for CASSIGVTMNTEAFF.

The chain joins TRBV9 to TRBJ2-1; tentative D call: TRBD2 (7 bases). V gave up 4 bases and J gave up 14 bases, with 16 bases separating them. The CDR3 consists of 12 residues. CDR1 SGDLS and CDR2 YYNGEE come from the germline V gene. The DNA of the CDR3 is TGTGCCAGCAGCCCCCGAGGGGGGGGCAAGTTCTTC. Protein sequence: CASSPRGGGKFF.

The CDR3 sequence: CSAREIGDRGIYEQYF. CDR3 DNA sequence: TGCAGTGCTAGAGAGATAGGGGACAGGGGAATCTACGAGCAGTACTTC. The rearrangement joins TRBV20-1 to TRBJ2-7; 10 bases match TRBD1. Looked up from germline, CDR1 is DFQATT and CDR2 is SNEGSKA (reference sequence). The V and J ends lost 0 bases and 3 bases, in that order; junction bases with no gene match: 8. This CDR3 has 16 amino acids.

V and J are TRBV14 and TRBJ2-1; 9 nucleotides match TRBD2. The CDR3 totals 18 residues. V lost 1 base, J lost 4 bases, and 11 bases stayed unmatched. Germline V gene sequence: CDR1 SGHDN, CDR2 FVKESK. CDR3 coding DNA: TGTGCCAGCAGCCAAGTGGGTAGCGGGAGAGGGGGATACAATGAGCAGTTCTTC. As protein: CASSQVGSGRGGYNEQFF.

V and J are TRBV28 and TRBJ2-5; D ambiguous. The CDR3 runs to 16 residues. The V and J ends lost 4 bases and 5 bases respectively, with 20 bases between them. Germline V gene lookup returns CDR1 MDHEN and CDR2 SYDVKM. The CDR3 bases are TGTGCCAGCAGTTCGCGGATCGGATCCCCCCGGGAGACCCAGTACTTC. As protein: CASSSRIGSPRETQYF.

The gene calls are TRBV5-4 and TRBJ1-2; 8 nucleotides agree with TRBD1. The germline CDR1 and CDR2 sequences are SGHNT and YYREEE (reference sequence). This CDR3 has 14 residues. Trimming at V came to 5 bases and at J to 3 bases, leaving 6 bases not matched to a gene. DNA of the CDR3: TGTGCCAGCAGTAGGACAGGGAGGGACTATGGCTACACCTTC. Its protein is CASSRTGRDYGYTF.

The V gene is TRBV19, the J gene TRBJ2-1; 11 positions agree with TRBD2. CDR1 and CDR2 from the germline V gene are LNHDA and SQIVND (reference sequence). The CDR3 length is 19 residues. V lost 5 bases, J lost 0 bases, and 12 bases stayed unmatched. For the CDR3, the DNA is TGTGCCAGTAGTCGGTCAGTTGGGCTAGCGGGAGGCTCCTACAATGAGCAGTTCTTC. This gives the protein CASSRSVGLAGGSYNEQFF. The entire variable domain, with the rest obtained from reference TRBV19 and TRBJ2-1, is as follows: DGGITQSPKYLFRKEGQNVTLSCEQNLNHDAMYWYRQDPGQGLRLIYYSQIVNDFQKGDIAEGYSVSREKKESFPLTVTSAQKNPTAFYLCASSRSVGLAGGSYNEQFFGPGTRLTVL.

The rearrangement joins TRBV3-1 to TRBJ1-2, with 9 nucleotides matching TRBD1. Trimming took 0 bases from V and 7 from J; bases not matched to a gene: 12. Germline V gene data show CDR1 as LGHDT and CDR2 as YNNKEL (reference sequence). The CDR3 totals 17 residues. CDR3 coding DNA: TGTGCCAGCAGCCAAGATGGTTGGGACAGGGAAGGTTTTGGCTACACCTTC. Protein: CASSQDGWDREGFGYTF.

This chain joins TRBV30 and TRBJ1-2; D possibly corresponds to TRBD1 (6 bases). V was trimmed by 1 base and J by 6 bases, leaving 9 bases between them. This CDR3 is built from 12 residues. From germline, CDR1 is GTSNPN and CDR2 SVGIG (reference sequence). The CDR3 is CAWSGGQNGYTF. The CDR3, as DNA: TGTGCCTGGAGTGGAGGACAGAATGGCTACACCTTC.

The J gene is TRBJ1-1, the V gene TRBV28; 7 positions match TRBD1. Germline lookup yields CDR1 MDHEN and CDR2 SYDVKM. With V trimmed by 8 bases and J by 11 bases, 8 bases remained unmatched. There are 11 residues in the CDR3. The CDR3 region is CASAGGTAAFF. The CDR3 DNA reads as TGTGCCAGCGCCGGTGGGACAGCGGCTTTCTTT.

The chain links TRBV20-1 to TRBJ2-7, with 9 bases aligning to TRBD1. The CDR3 consists of 13 residues. V lost 6 bases to trimming and J lost 4 bases; unmatched junction nucleotides: 7. Germline-derived CDR1 and CDR2 are DFQATT and SNEGSKA (reference sequence). The DNA for the CDR3 is TGCAGTGCCGACAGGGGGAACCCTTACGAGCAGTACTTC. Residues: CSADRGNPYEQYF.

This clonotype is a singleton in its sample. The chain is built from TRBV10-3 and TRBJ2-5, with 8 bases fitting TRBD1. The ends lost 1 base at V and 4 bases at J; junction bases unmatched: 2. From germline, CDR1 is ENHRY and CDR2 SYGVKD. The CDR3 sequence is 14 residues long. CDR3 sequence reads: CAISEWTGRETQYF. CDR3 DNA: TGTGCCATCAGTGAGTGGACAGGGAGAGAGACCCAGTACTTC.

CDR3 DNA: TGTGCCAGCCATGGGAGGGACTCCTACAATGAGCAGTTCTTC. Protein product: CASHGRDSYNEQFF. The genes are TRBV28 and TRBJ2-1; 7 positions match TRBD2. This CDR3 is built from 14 residues. Germline assignment: CDR1 MDHEN and CDR2 SYDVKM. The junction had 4 bases not matched to a gene; V was cut back by 8 bases and J by 0 bases.

In its sample, this clonotype was seen once. The V call is TRBV28, the J call TRBJ2-7, with D maybe TRBD1 (5 bases). Trimming took 6 bases from V and 1 from J, leaving 13 bases between them. Germline V gives CDR1 MDHEN, CDR2 SYDVKM. This CDR3 region has 14 residues. The CDR3 reads CASRQGGNSYEQYF. DNA for the CDR3: TGTGCCAGCAGGCAGGGCGGTAATTCCTACGAGCAGTACTTC.

The chain carries TRBV9 and TRBJ2-5, with 7 bases identical to TRBD2. The CDR3 totals 13 residues. Per germline, CDR1 SGDLS and CDR2 YYNGEE. V shed 3 bases, J shed 5 bases, and the junction held 4 bases outside the gene matches. CDR3 loop: CASSEGGAETQYF. DNA of the CDR3: TGTGCCAGCAGCGAGGGAGGGGCGGAGACCCAGTACTTC.

This chain uses TRBV6-2 or TRBV6-3 with TRBJ2-7, with D possibly being TRBD1 (6 bases). Trimming removed 5 bases at V and 4 bases at J, with 15 bases between. The CDR3 has 14 residues. Germline V gives CDR1 MNHEY, CDR2 SVGEGT. The chain's CDR3 is CASSLRDMGYEQYF. As DNA, the CDR3 is TGTGCCAGCAGTCTCCGGGACATGGGGTACGAGCAGTACTTC.

This chain uses TRBV6-5 with TRBJ2-7; D possibly corresponds to TRBD1 (6 bases). CDR3 size: 15 residues. V was trimmed by 0 bases and J by 1 base, leaving 10 bases between them. CDR1 is MNHEY and CDR2 is SVGAGI in the germline V gene. In nucleotides, the CDR3 is TGTGCCAGCAGTTACTCTGGGGGCCATTCCTACGAGCAGTACTTC. Protein product: CASSYSGGHSYEQYF.